This T cell receptor beta chain was obtained from a study of blood T cells in healthy people across ages. The CDR3 runs to 15 residues. The germline V gene has CDR1 DFQATT and CDR2 SNEGSKA (reference sequence). With 1 base removed from V and 0 bases from J, the gap between germline ends came to 13 bases. Then a second PCR, running about 6 to 11 cycles, was carried out with a sample-barcoded 5' primer and a J-beta primer mix. TCRdb redid the calling of the 5' RACE reads with MiXCR, one entry per CDR3 protein. In the table there are some 690,000 distinct CDR3 sequences, around a fifth of which are singletons.

The clonotype originates from a man in his sixties or seventies in good health. The rearrangement links TRBV20-1 to TRBJ2-7; D is perhaps TRBD2 (7 bases). Sequenced sample: blood. CDR3 in DNA: TGCAGTGCTAGAGCCTACGGGGGGCTCTCCTACGAGCAGTACTTC. Translating it yields CSARAYGGLSYEQYF.